This entry lists 23 T cell receptor beta chains sequenced from one sample in a study of T cells after yellow fever vaccination. TCRdb ran MiXCR on the 5' RACE reads and lists one entry per CDR3 protein. This sample has 250,000 to 300,000 distinct CDR3 sequences; about 5% occur once, and the top ten carry roughly 3.5%. This sample comprised CD4+ T cells sorted from PBMCs, obtained on the day of the yellow fever booster vaccination. All receptors derive from a man aged 18 to 30 who received the YFV17D yellow fever vaccine.

The chain employs TRBV7-2 and TRBJ2-6, with no clear D. V lost 9 bases, J lost 4 bases, and 13 bases lay in between. CDR1 is SGHTA, CDR2 FQGNSA, per germline. The CDR3 contains 14 residues. CDR3 residues: CASSVTSGANVLTF. The DNA for the CDR3 is TGTGCCAGTTCAGTTACCTCCGGGGCCAACGTCCTGACTTTC.

The CDR3 nucleotides are TGTGCCAGCAGCTTCCAAGGACTAGCGGGGGGGCTGCGGTTCTTC. Translated: CASSFQGLAGGLRFF. The chain joins TRBV7-2 to TRBJ2-1; 15 bases line up with TRBD2. Germline CDR1 SGHTA, CDR2 FQGNSA. There are 15 residues in the CDR3. The ends lost 3 bases at V and 15 bases at J; junction bases unmatched: 9. Supplemented by reference TRBV7-2 and TRBJ2-1, the full variable domain reads GAGVSQSPSNKVTEKGKDVELRCDPISGHTALYWYRQSLGQGLEFLIYFQGNSAPDKSGLPSDRFSAERTGGSVSTLTIQRTQQEDSAVYLCASSFQGLAGGLRFFGPGTRLTVL.

This clonotype was counted a few times. The chain couples TRBV7-9 to TRBJ1-5; D gene unclear. The CDR3 sequence is 13 residues long. The germline gives CDR1 SEHNR, CDR2 FQNEAQ (reference sequence). V was shortened by 3 bases and J by 4 bases, with 7 bases between the two germline ends. This chain's CDR3 is CASSLEQNQPQHF. The DNA for the CDR3 is TGTGCCAGCAGCTTGGAGCAAAATCAGCCCCAGCATTTT.

The V and J genes are TRBV13 and TRBJ2-1; 7 nucleotides agree with TRBD1. This CDR3 is 15 amino acids long. J was trimmed by 5 bases and V by 0 bases; bases with no gene match: 4. Germline CDR1 reads PRHDT; CDR2 reads FYEKMQ (reference sequence). The CDR3 sequence: CASSLGDRLHNEQFF. The CDR3 region has the DNA TGTGCCAGCAGCTTAGGGGACAGGTTACACAATGAGCAGTTCTTC.

The table lists this clonotype with many counts. The V and J genes are TRBV4-2 and TRBJ2-4; 8 nucleotides align to TRBD2. The CDR3 totals 16 residues. Germline assignment: CDR1 LGHNA and CDR2 YNFKEQ. V lost 4 bases, J lost 1 base, and 6 bases stayed unmatched. CDR3 in amino acids: CASSLGSGGAKNIQYF. The CDR3 DNA is TGTGCCAGCAGCCTTGGGAGCGGGGGTGCCAAAAACATTCAGTACTTC.

This clonotype was counted many times. CDR3 loop: CSVDLTSGGGVNEQFF. CDR3 nucleotide sequence: TGCAGCGTTGACCTTACTAGCGGGGGAGGGGTCAATGAGCAGTTCTTC. The chain employs TRBV29-1 and TRBJ2-1; TRBD2 matches 11 bases. In germline, CDR1 is SQVTM, CDR2 ANQGSEA. This CDR3 is 16 amino acids long. The trim removed 3 bases at V and 6 bases at J, leaving 10 bases unmatched.

This clonotype showed up just a few times. V gene TRBV14 combines with J gene TRBJ1-2; D gene unclear. Germline CDR1 SGHDN, CDR2 FVKESK. The CDR3 has 14 amino acids. The V and J ends lost 1 base and 5 bases respectively, with 11 bases between them. The CDR3 reads CASSQAKPPYGYTF. The CDR3 DNA sequence: TGTGCCAGCAGCCAAGCAAAGCCGCCTTATGGCTACACCTTC.

This clonotype was observed a few times. The chain joins TRBV2 to TRBJ2-7; 8 bases fit TRBD1. Losses at the gene ends were 6 bases for V and 6 bases for J; bases not matched to a gene: 7. Germline V gene lookup returns CDR1 SNHLY and CDR2 FYNNEI. The CDR3 is 13 amino acids. The CDR3 DNA follows: TGTGCCAGCAGCAACTACAGGGGGTCCGAGCAGTACGTC. It yields the protein CASSNYRGSEQYV.

At least ten counts were recorded for this clonotype. The rearrangement uses TRBV5-1 and TRBJ2-1; 7 bases agree with TRBD2. CDR1 and CDR2 (germline): SGHRS, YFSETQ. This CDR3 spans 14 amino acids. The trim removed 1 base at V and 5 bases at J, leaving 3 bases unmatched. The CDR3 region is CASSLFRGDNEQFF. DNA for the CDR3: TGCGCCAGCAGCTTGTTCCGGGGGGACAATGAGCAGTTCTTC.

At least ten counts were recorded for this clonotype. The rearrangement joins TRBV12-3 or TRBV12-4 to TRBJ2-7; 15 bases are a match to TRBD2. The CDR3 sequence is 16 residues long. V lost 6 bases to trimming and J lost 7 bases; unmatched junction nucleotides: 10. The CDR3 nucleotides are TGTGCCAGCAGCTCCCCGCGGACTAGCGGGGGGGGGGAGCAGTACTTC. As protein: CASSSPRTSGGGEQYF.

This sequence joins TRBV19 and TRBJ1-5; D may be TRBD1 (5 bases). V lost 8 bases and J lost 2, with 19 bases in between. From germline, CDR1 is LNHDA and CDR2 SQIVND (reference sequence). CDR3 size: 16 residues. This chain's CDR3 is CASLGQGGSGNQPQHF. CDR3 DNA sequence: TGTGCCAGTCTGGGGCAGGGAGGTTCGGGCAATCAGCCCCAGCATTTT.

Ten or more counts support this clonotype. CDR3 coding DNA: TGTGCCAGCAGTTCCAGGGGTGTTGATTCACCCCTCCACTTT. Translating gives CASSSRGVDSPLHF. The J gene is TRBJ1-6, the V gene TRBV12-3 or TRBV12-4; a weak D match, TRBD1 (6 bases). The CDR3 extends over 14 amino acids. V gave up 4 bases and J gave up 8 bases, with 12 bases separating them.

A few counts support this clonotype. This chain uses TRBV10-3 with TRBJ1-3; possible D gene TRBD1, 6 bases. Looked up from germline, CDR1 is ENHRY and CDR2 is SYGVKD. This CDR3 has 14 residues. Between the trimmed V and J ends, which lost 4 bases and 2 bases, there was a span of 9 bases. The CDR3 sequence is CAISAGAPGNTIYF. The CDR3 nucleotides read TGTGCCATCAGTGCAGGGGCCCCTGGAAACACCATATATTTT.

This clonotype was counted a few times. CDR3 in DNA: TGTGCCACCAGTGATCGGGGCAGACCAAAAGGTATGGCCTACGAGCAGTACTTC. Translating gives CATSDRGRPKGMAYEQYF. The gene calls are TRBV24-1 and TRBJ2-7; D is perhaps TRBD1 or TRBD2 (5 bases each). CDR3 length: 18 amino acids. Germline CDR1 and CDR2: KGHDR and SFDVKD. The V end lost 3 bases, the J end lost 2 bases, and 22 bases lay between the germline ends.

The chain combines TRBV6-2 or TRBV6-3 with TRBJ1-2; tentatively, D is TRBD1 (5 bases). Germline lookup yields CDR1 MNHEY and CDR2 SVGEGT. CDR3 length equals 15 residues. The V end lost 5 bases, the J end lost 7 bases, and 20 bases lay between the germline ends. The CDR3 region is CASSKSSGTMGGYTF. CDR3 nucleotide sequence: TGTGCCAGCAGTAAATCTTCCGGGACGATGGGTGGCTACACCTTC.

The chain links TRBV9 to TRBJ2-7, with D possibly being TRBD2 (6 bases). The CDR3 sequence is 14 residues long. V was cut by 5 bases and J by 5 bases, with 17 bases left in between. CDR1 and CDR2 from the germline V gene are SGDLS and YYNGEE. CDR3 nucleotide sequence: TGTGCCAGCAGAGGAGGGAGGCCCGGAGACGAGCAGTACTTC. Amino acid sequence: CASRGGRPGDEQYF.

The chain recombines TRBV6-2 or TRBV6-3 with TRBJ1-6, with D hard to call. The CDR3 loop spans 14 amino acids. The germline V gene has CDR1 MNHEY and CDR2 SVGEGT. Trimming took off 8 bases at V and 7 bases at J, with 15 bases between the two ends. The DNA for the CDR3 is TGTGCCAGCGGTCGTGGCATACCCAATTCACCCCTCCACTTT. Encoded protein: CASGRGIPNSPLHF.

This clonotype was observed a few times. J is TRBJ1-2 and V is TRBV12-3 or TRBV12-4; D unresolved. The CDR3 sequence is 13 residues long. V shed 6 bases and J shed 4 bases, with 12 bases lying between them. CDR3 sequence: CASRVSLSYGYTF. CDR3 bases: TGTGCCAGCAGGGTCTCATTGTCCTATGGCTACACCTTC.

This chain connects TRBV6-6 to TRBJ2-5; 11 positions match TRBD2. The CDR3 covers 15 residues. The V gene's germline CDR1 is MNHNY and CDR2 SVGAGI (reference sequence). V lost 7 bases and J lost 3; bases outside the gene matches: 7. The DNA of the CDR3 is TGTGCCAGCACTAGACCTAGCGGGGGGAAAGAGACCCAGTACTTC. This encodes CASTRPSGGKETQYF.

This clonotype came up many times. This chain's CDR3 is CASRDTGASNEKLFF. In DNA, the CDR3 is TGCGCCAGCAGGGACACAGGAGCCTCTAATGAAAAACTGTTTTTT. This chain uses TRBV5-1 with TRBJ1-4, with a weak D call TRBD1 (5 bases). V dropped 5 bases and J dropped 3 bases, with 14 bases sitting between them. CDR3 length: 15 residues. Germline V lookup: CDR1 SGHRS, CDR2 YFSETQ.

The genes are TRBV12-3 or TRBV12-4 and TRBJ1-1; D is uncertain. The CDR3 covers 12 residues. V lost 3 bases to trimming and J lost 5 bases, with 7 bases between them. The CDR3 sequence: CASSFMETEAFF. CDR3 nucleotide sequence: TGTGCCAGCAGTTTTATGGAAACTGAAGCTTTCTTT.

The chain combines TRBV20-1 with TRBJ1-6; a possible D gene is TRBD1 (6 bases). The CDR3 has 14 amino acids. Germline values: CDR1 DFQATT, CDR2 SNEGSKA (reference sequence). V was clipped by 4 bases and J by 5 bases, with 12 bases between them. The DNA for the CDR3 is TGCAGTGCTACCAGGGGATCGGATAATTCACCCCTCCACTTT. Translating gives CSATRGSDNSPLHF.

J is TRBJ2-5 and V is TRBV6-6; a possible D gene is TRBD1 (6 bases). Trimming stripped 7 bases from V and 5 bases from J, with 14 bases between. This CDR3 has 13 residues. Looked up from germline, CDR1 is MNHNY and CDR2 is SVGAGI (reference sequence). The DNA of the CDR3 is TGTGCCAGCACCTCCGGGGACAAGGAGACCCAGTACTTC. This codes for CASTSGDKETQYF.